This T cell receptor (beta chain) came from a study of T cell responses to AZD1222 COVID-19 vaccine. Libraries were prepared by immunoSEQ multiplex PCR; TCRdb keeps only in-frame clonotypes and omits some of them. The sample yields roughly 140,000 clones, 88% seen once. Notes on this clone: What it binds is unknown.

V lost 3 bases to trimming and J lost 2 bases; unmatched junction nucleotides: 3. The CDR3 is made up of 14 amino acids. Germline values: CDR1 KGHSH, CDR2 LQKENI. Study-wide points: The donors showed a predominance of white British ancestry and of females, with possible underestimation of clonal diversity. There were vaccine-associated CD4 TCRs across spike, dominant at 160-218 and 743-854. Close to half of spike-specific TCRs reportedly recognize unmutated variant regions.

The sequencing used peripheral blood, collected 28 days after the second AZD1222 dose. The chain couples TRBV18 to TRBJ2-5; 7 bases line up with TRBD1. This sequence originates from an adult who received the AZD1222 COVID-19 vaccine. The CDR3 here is CASSPTGVQETQYF. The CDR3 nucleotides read TGTGCCAGCTCACCTACAGGGGTACAAGAGACCCAGTACTTC.